Listed below are T cell receptor beta chains from one sample, sequenced in a study of metastatic and nonmetastatic thyroid tumors. Using MiXCR, TCRdb reanalyzed the PCR reads. This sample has 35,000 to 40,000 clones, with approximately 26% found just once. The sequencing input was blood. These receptors came from a female donor with papillary thyroid cancer or a benign thyroid nodule (not recorded which). Some clones in this sample may be carry-over from other donors' samples. The CDR3 runs from the conserved cysteine through the conserved F or W. The D gene is left open where the match is weak. Clone size, where shown, is once, few, many, or a class for clones that have expanded.

>-|TRBJ1-5|-|TRBV7-3
CASSLYSGDGQPQHF
TGTGCCAGCAGTTTATATTCCGGGGACGGGCAGCCCCAGCATTTT
>-|TRBJ2-1|TRBD2|TRBV9
CASSVLGSSGRNEQFF
TGTGCCAGCAGCGTCCTGGGGTCTAGCGGGAGGAATGAGCAGTTCTTC
>few|TRBJ2-5|TRBD2|TRBV25-1
CSSSGPGLAGGWPETHYF
TGTTCCAGCAGTGGGCCGGGACTAGCGGGGGGGTGGCCAGAGACCCATTACTTC
>many|TRBJ2-1|-|TRBV6-2/TRBV6-3
CASSYRDYNEQFF
TGTGCCAGCAGTTACAGGGACTACAATGAGCAGTTCTTC
>many|TRBJ2-2|-|TRBV6-4
CASSPRGARTGELFF
TGTGCCAGCAGCCCACGGGGGGCGCGAACCGGGGAGCTGTTTTTT
>many|TRBJ1-5|-|TRBV5-5
CASSPSWGYNQPQHF
TGTGCCAGCAGTCCTAGTTGGGGGTACAATCAGCCCCAGCATTTT
>many|TRBJ2-3|TRBD2|TRBV20-1
CSASPPWLAGSTDTQYF
TGCAGTGCATCGCCCCCCTGGCTAGCGGGGAGCACAGATACGCAGTATTTT
>once|TRBJ1-2|TRBD1|TRBV20-1
CSAPTQGQGAGYTF
TGCAGTGCTCCAACACAGGGACAGGGCGCAGGCTACACCTTC
>few|TRBJ1-2|-|TRBV6-2/TRBV6-3
CASRKGVF
TGTGCCAGTAGAAAAGGGGTCTTC
>-|TRBJ1-1|-|TRBV29-1
CSVVAENTEAFF
TGCAGCGTTGTCGCGGAGAACACTGAAGCTTTCTTT
>-|TRBJ2-1|TRBD2|TRBV20-1
CSARTVAGIYNEQFF
TGCAGTGCTAGGACCGTAGCGGGGATCTACAATGAGCAGTTCTTC
>-|TRBJ2-2|-|TRBV11-2
CASSYPTSLPNTGELFF
TGTGCCAGCAGCTACCCAACTAGCCTCCCGAACACCGGGGAGCTGTTTTTT
>medium-sized|TRBJ2-7|TRBD1|TRBV6-1
CASSLDRGSVNF
TGTGCCAGCAGCTTGGACAGGGGATCAGTCAACTTC
>few|TRBJ1-2|-|TRBV28
CASSLFEGYGYTF
TGTGCCAGCAGTTTATTTGAAGGGTATGGCTACACCTTC
>-|TRBJ1-1|-|TRBV28
CASSLFGGGWATEAFF
TGTGCCAGCAGTTTATTCGGGGGGGGGTGGGCTACTGAAGCTTTCTTT
>-|TRBJ1-1|-|TRBV7-9
CASSKSTGANTEAFF
TGTGCCAGCAGCAAGTCGACAGGCGCGAACACTGAAGCTTTCTTT
>-|TRBJ1-2|TRBD1|TRBV6-1
CASRSPGQGDYGYTF
TGTGCCAGCAGGTCCCCCGGACAGGGGGACTATGGCTACACCTTC
>many|TRBJ2-7|-|TRBV12-3/TRBV12-4
CASSLLTGPNYEQYF
TGTGCCAGCAGTTTGTTGACAGGACCCAACTACGAGCAGTACTTC
>-|TRBJ2-1|-|TRBV5-6
CARSLASGKGSYNEQFF
TGTGCCCGCAGCTTGGCGTCGGGAAAGGGCTCCTACAATGAGCAGTTCTTC
>-|TRBJ2-1|-|TRBV11-2
CASSLIGRGDYNEQFF
TGTGCCAGCAGCTTGATTGGGCGGGGTGACTACAATGAGCAGTTCTTC
>-|TRBJ2-3|TRBD1|TRBV4-2
CASSPGTGGIADTQYF
TGTGCCAGCAGCCCCGGGACAGGGGGTATTGCGGATACGCAGTATTTT
>few|TRBJ2-7|-|TRBV27
CASSLKPDTTYEQYF
TGTGCCAGCAGTTTAAAACCGGACACTACCTACGAGCAGTACTTC
>many|TRBJ1-5|-|TRBV7-6
CASSSEPQQPQHF
TGTGCCAGCAGCTCCGAACCCCAACAGCCCCAGCATTTT
>-|TRBJ2-7|-|TRBV7-9
CASSPSGAPYEQYF
TGTGCCAGCAGCCCGTCCGGGGCCCCCTACGAGCAGTACTTC
>-|TRBJ2-1|TRBD2|TRBV24-1
CATSPTSGRANEQFF
TGTGCCACCAGTCCGACTAGCGGGAGGGCCAATGAGCAGTTCTTC
>-|TRBJ2-1|-|TRBV5-1
CASSLSSFSSYNEQFF
TGCGCCAGCAGCTTGAGTTCCTTCAGCTCCTACAATGAGCAGTTCTTC
>many|TRBJ1-2|-|TRBV28
CASSLYKGGGYGYTF
TGTGCCAGCAGTTTATACAAAGGTGGAGGGTATGGCTACACCTTC
>-|TRBJ2-5|-|TRBV24-1
CATSYLPGKGVQETQYF
TGTGCCACCAGTTATTTGCCTGGGAAAGGGGTCCAAGAGACCCAGTACTTC
>many|TRBJ1-1|-|TRBV7-2
CASSLAGGGMNTEAFF
TGTGCCAGCAGCTTAGCGGGGGGGGGAATGAACACTGAAGCTTTCTTT
>many|TRBJ1-5|-|TRBV19
CASSLYGENQPQHF
TGTGCCAGTAGTCTCTACGGCGAAAATCAGCCCCAGCATTTT
>many|TRBJ2-7|-|TRBV7-7
CASSLAQGGEQYF
TGTGCCAGCAGCTTAGCGCAGGGGGGCGAGCAGTACTTC
>many|TRBJ2-3|-|TRBV2
CASSKDSTDTQYF
TGTGCCAGCTCTAAGGACAGCACAGATACGCAGTATTTT
>many|TRBJ2-7|TRBD1|TRBV20-1
CSARVTGQPYEQYF
TGCAGTGCTAGAGTCACGGGACAGCCATACGAGCAGTACTTC
>few|TRBJ2-2|-|TRBV2
CASSRDTGLTGELFF
TGTGCCAGCTCCAGGGACACCGGTTTGACCGGGGAGCTGTTTTTT
>-|TRBJ1-1|-|TRBV6-5
CASSYEGRGTEAFF
TGTGCCAGCAGTTACGAGGGCAGGGGCACTGAAGCTTTCTTT
>few|TRBJ2-3|TRBD2|TRBV6-4
CASSDGGGATDEQYF
TGTGCCAGCAGTGACGGCGGGGGGGCCACAGATGAGCAGTATTTT
>-|TRBJ1-1|TRBD1|TRBV25-1
CASRTGDGTEAFF
TGTGCCAGCAGGACAGGGGATGGAACTGAAGCTTTCTTT
>many|TRBJ1-1|-|TRBV5-1
CASNLVRRRTEGIRAFF
TGCGCCAGCAATCTCGTCAGGCGTAGGACTGAAGGCATTAGAGCTTTCTTT
>many|TRBJ2-2|TRBD2|TRBV12-3/TRBV12-4
CAIALAGAGRGGELFF
TGTGCCATCGCCTTAGCGGGAGCGGGGCGCGGCGGGGAGCTGTTTTTT
>many|TRBJ2-5|TRBD2|TRBV4-3
CASSQVGEGPQYF
TGCGCCAGCAGCCAAGTGGGGGAGGGCCCCCAGTACTTC
>medium-sized|TRBJ2-6|TRBD1|TRBV12-3/TRBV12-4
CASRPTGDGANVLTF
TGTGCCAGCAGACCGACAGGGGATGGGGCCAACGTCCTGACTTTC
>many|TRBJ1-2|-|TRBV30
CAWSVGSGDYGYTF
TGTGCCTGGAGTGTAGGCAGTGGGGACTATGGCTACACCTTC
>few|TRBJ1-1|TRBD1|TRBV28
CASSPTGGVGTEAFF
TGTGCCAGCAGTCCCACAGGGGGCGTAGGCACTGAAGCTTTCTTT
>-|TRBJ1-2|-|TRBV6-1
CASAALNYGYTF
TGTGCCAGCGCAGCTCTGAACTATGGCTACACCTTC
>-|TRBJ1-6|-|TRBV2
CASSTGGGPPLHF
TGTGCCAGCAGTACCGGGGGGGGCCCACCCCTCCACTTT
>-|TRBJ2-7|TRBD1|TRBV2
CASNAGGAYEQYF
TGTGCCAGCAATGCAGGGGGCGCGTACGAGCAGTACTTC
>many|TRBJ2-1|-|TRBV6-1
CASSEGLEGIYNEQFF
TGTGCCAGCAGTGAGGGTCTAGAAGGGATCTACAATGAGCAGTTCTTC
>-|TRBJ2-1|TRBD1|TRBV7-9
CASRQGDGVNEQFF
TGTGCCAGCAGGCAGGGGGACGGTGTCAATGAGCAGTTCTTC
>-|TRBJ1-1|-|TRBV30
CAGAWSGRTEAFF
TGTGCTGGGGCCTGGTCCGGGAGGACTGAAGCTTTCTTT
>many|TRBJ2-7|TRBD1|TRBV5-1
CASSSGQGEHEQYF
TGCGCCAGCAGCTCGGGACAGGGGGAACACGAGCAGTACTTC
>-|TRBJ1-2|-|TRBV4-3
CASSQDNGGSYGYTF
TGCGCCAGCAGCCAAGATAACGGAGGAAGTTATGGCTACACCTTC
>many|TRBJ2-3|-|TRBV3-1
CASSQADTQYF
TGTGCCAGCAGCCAAGCAGATACGCAGTATTTT
>few|TRBJ2-7|-|TRBV7-2
CASSFANEQYF
TGTGCCAGCAGCTTCGCCAACGAGCAGTACTTC